This TCR beta chain was obtained from a study of cytomegalovirus exposure and HLA in healthy donors (dated by TCRdb to about 2017). Study-wide context: According to an earlier analysis of 587 of the donors, 150 million to 200 million T cells yielded roughly 110 million unique TCR beta sequences and 276 Gb of sequence data. Approximately 300 gigabases of sequencing data and around 80 million unique TCR sequences made up an early release that covered roughly 670 HLA-typed donors. Of the 398 genotyped donors, 75% to 85% were placed in the genetic ancestry cluster associated with self-reported Caucasian donors. The study aimed to test whether signatures of past pathogen exposure could be identified by cataloging public T cell receptors. The T cell repertoires of 666 subjects were profiled by immunosequencing and related to cytomegalovirus serostatus. Along with the roughly 700-subject first cohort, a separate validation cohort of around 110 different subjects was used. The study combined high-throughput TCR immunosequencing, statistical association of individual TCRs with disease status, and machine learning to predict cytomegalovirus infection status. To study patterns of TCR occurrence, a later analysis re-analyzed previously published TCR beta repertoires from several hundred donors and added high-resolution HLA genotyping. The later analysis used no new phenotypic data to find candidate immune exposures, relying instead on TCR beta sequences and their occurrence across donors. In an earlier analysis of roughly 580 of the donors, high-throughput TCR beta sequencing was used to judge whether each TCR beta V gene segment behaved as functional or pseudogenic. Donor age, sex, ethnicity and CMV serostatus were collected together with the repertoire data. A later genetic analysis took genome-wide SNP genotypes for 398 of the 666 donors and used that subset as a discovery cohort. Every discovery cohort repertoire had been produced on one sequencing platform. Class I and class II HLA loci were covered by the typing at four-digit resolution. Typing coverage varied by locus: 629-630 donors for A, B, C, DRB1 and DQB1; around 560 for DQA1; around 610 for DPA1; fewer than 480 for DPB1. Because of strong linkage in the cohort, roughly five DR-DQ haplotypes were treated as single units for association and clustering. Among roughly 370 genotyped donors of the cohort, an average of around 240,000 unique TCR beta nucleotide sequences were sequenced per donor, roughly 20% of them non-productive. Results the study describes overall, beyond this receptor: Most TCR sequences were observed very rarely across donors, whereas some public TCRs were present in many individuals. A further reported finding was that TCR beta sequences accurately predicted the HLA-A and HLA-B alleles for most subjects in the first cohort. A later analysis found that HLA-associated TCR beta chains were more clonally expanded and had lower generation probabilities than equally common non-associated chains. Most CMV-associated TCR beta chains appeared to be HLA-restricted in a later analysis, and the HLA associations seemed to be driven largely by CMV exposure. Roughly uniform sequencing depth across donors was assumed in presence/absence analyses, although this assumption may not hold. The sequencing pipeline was judged likely to have produced a cluster of highly shared sequence variants as a technical artifact. In a later analysis, the rate of TCR association differed among HLA loci, with DRB1 alleles having the most associated TCRs and HLA-C alleles having the fewest. A total of about 150 TCR beta chains were listed by the study as associated with cytomegalovirus. In an earlier analysis of some 500 of the donors, most TCR beta V segments appeared in productive rearrangements about 90% or about 30% of the time, broadly matching IMGT annotations. V-gene and J-gene trimming of TCR beta chains was associated with a missense DCLRE1C variant in a later genetic analysis, and the association was replicated in an independent cohort. The cohort was sequenced for TCR beta chains only, and without alpha or paired-chain data the features that could be detected were limited. CMV serostatus was the only immune exposure information available for the cohort. Linkage disequilibrium might explain the correlated functional status among segregating V segments, but an unknown experimental factor could not be excluded. HLA typing was unavailable for some donors at each locus, so association tests used only the typed subset. The classifier was reported to diagnose cytomegalovirus status with high specificity and sensitivity in both the original cohort and the validation cohort. Strong co-occurrence of HLA alleles, especially DR and DQ, made assigning TCR associations to individual alleles difficult. Compared with the approximately 720-donor mean, donors in an Asian-associated ancestry cluster had fewer N-insertions in productive TCRs, according to a later genetic analysis. A few of the identified cytomegalovirus-associated TCR beta chains were confirmed in vitro to be specific for cytomegalovirus antigens. Specific HLA alleles were associated with 15,000 to 20,000 TCR beta sequences at a false discovery rate of 0.05 in a later analysis. The authors suggested that the approach could potentially be generalized to other disease states and immunological phenotypes. The earlier analysis of 587 of the donors excluded approximately 15 rarely observed V segments, including chromosome 9 orphons, because counts were too low. According to a later analysis, parvovirus B19, influenza, CMV and Epstein-Barr virus appeared linked to several top co-occurrence clusters.

Concerning this clone itself: Its antigen remains undetermined.

The receptor library was made with the immunoSEQ multiplex PCR assay. The multiplex PCR relied on a mix of 60 forward primers for TCR Vbeta segments and 13 reverse primers for TCR Jbeta segments. The CDR3 region of rearranged TCR beta genes was amplified from genomic DNA by a multiplex PCR assay. The amplified TCR beta libraries were sequenced on the Illumina HiSeq System as 87-base-pair reads. As for the original processing: Across the 700 or so repertoires, a later analysis counted 80 million or so unique TCR beta chains, approximately 12 million of which were shared by at least two donors. To remove PCR and sequencing errors, raw reads were error-corrected and collapsed into unique sequences using a nearest-neighbor algorithm that merged closely related sequences. Alignment of CDR3 sequences to IMGT reference sequences was used to assign V, D and J gene segments. For a sequence to be retained, at least a six-nucleotide match to both a V gene segment and a J gene segment was required. Rearrangements were called productive when the CDR3 lacked stop codons and stayed in frame with V and J; all others were non-productive. Following IMGT convention, CDR3 was defined as the stretch from the second conserved V-encoded cysteine to the conserved J-encoded phenylalanine. Sequences without an unambiguous match to a single V gene segment were excluded from the earlier analysis of a few hundred of the donors. In an earlier analysis of some 590 of the donors, a V segment was called functional when productive rearrangements were above 56.7%, and segregating when the standard deviation between donors exceeded 5%. A statistical classification framework was developed to diagnose cytomegalovirus status using the catalog of TCR beta chain sequences. V and J gene assignment, in a later analysis, came from comparing TCR nucleotide sequences with IMGT/GENE-DB human TR gene sequences. Using the TCRdist pipeline, a later analysis assigned CDR3 sequences along with most-parsimonious VDJ recombination scenarios. In a later analysis, each TCR beta chain was defined by its CDR3 amino acid sequence together with its V-gene family, and reads lacking a unique V-gene family were excluded. To address suspected cross-contamination and a sequencing artifact, a later analysis removed 592 highly shared, low-generation-probability nucleotide sequences. A later analysis calculated a clonal expansion index for each public chain from normalized within-repertoire ranks of inferred template counts. Generation probabilities in a later analysis came from a VDJ recombination model fitted to out-of-frame rearrangements, and those results were checked against IGoR. In a later analysis, hypergeometric tests were used to score TCR-TCR, TCR-HLA and TCR-CMV co-occurrence, with a repertoire-size bias correction applied to TCR pairs. False discovery rates were estimated in a later analysis by permuting HLA or CMV assignments 20 times. A later analysis grouped co-occurring TCRs with DBSCAN, adding TCRdist sequence similarity when clustering within HLA-allele-positive subsets. Co-occurrence clustering excluded repertoires with fewer than 30,000 or more than 120,000 public chains, plus five with anomalous nucleotide sharing. TCRdb retrieved this table from immuneACCESS and kept in-frame rearrangements only. Not all clones are present; in checked studies, unresolved V genes account for under half, and no reason is known for the remainder. For V, J and clone size, that table is used; D and trimming come from the DNA. The table held for this sample gives some 120,000 clones. The ten largest make up more than 3% of the sample.

The cohort comprised 670 or so healthy bone marrow donors. Cohort members were all nominally healthy when sampled, although unrecorded immune exposures were likely present. The donor was CMV seronegative and belonged to the group of 350 or so seronegative cohort members. Each donor provided a peripheral blood sample, and peripheral blood mononuclear cells were used for TCR beta sequencing. Genomic DNA extraction from the blood cell samples was performed with the Qiagen DNeasy Blood Extraction Kit. The TCR sequence derives from a man aged 25 to 40 in good health and CMV-seronegative. The source material was PBMCs.

The CDR3 reads CASSLVPGISYEQYF. At the DNA level, the sequence is TGTGCCAGCAGCTTAGTCCCAGGGATCTCCTACGAGCAGTACTTC. Recombination connected TRBV7-9 to TRBJ2-7; the best D guess is TRBD1, with 5 bases matching. The CDR3 goes from the cysteine to the phenylalanine over 15 residues. Solely the CDR3 DNA is kept, with 45 bases framed from the first base. V is reduced by 1 base and J by 0 bases, leaving a spacing of 10 bases between them. The germline V gene (reference sequence) yields SEHNR for CDR1 and FQNEAQ for CDR2. This CDR3, with the reference TRBV7-9 and TRBJ2-7 proteins standing in past its ends, gives the full variable domain DTGVSQNPRHKITKRGQNVTFRCDPISEHNRLYWYRQTLGQGPEFLTYFQNEAQLEKSRLLSDRFSAERPKGSFSTLEIQRTEQGDSAMYLCASSLVPGISYEQYFGPGTRLTVT.